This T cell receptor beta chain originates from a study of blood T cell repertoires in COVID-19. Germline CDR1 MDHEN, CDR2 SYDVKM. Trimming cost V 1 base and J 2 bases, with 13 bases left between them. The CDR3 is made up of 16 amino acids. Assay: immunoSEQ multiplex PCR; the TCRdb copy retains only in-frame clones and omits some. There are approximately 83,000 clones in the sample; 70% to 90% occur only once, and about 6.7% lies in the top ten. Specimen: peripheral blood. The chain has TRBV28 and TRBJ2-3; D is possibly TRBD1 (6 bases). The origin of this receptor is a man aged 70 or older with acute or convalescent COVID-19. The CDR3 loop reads CASSLLGTTNTDTQYF. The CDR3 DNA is TGTGCCAGCAGTTTATTGGGGACAACGAACACAGATACGCAGTATTTT.